These T cell receptor beta chains were read from a single sample in a study of T cell repertoires in cytomegalovirus infection. These TCRs are of unknown antigen specificity. Each CDR3 protein gets one entry after TCRdb re-called the reads with MiXCR. The sample includes about 900,000 distinct CDR3 sequences, 31% seen only once; the top ten take roughly an eighth. The source material was cultured CD8+ T cells from PBMCs, sampled from culture after CMV antigen stimulation. These receptors all stem from a human donor in good health (CMV status not recorded). Some clones in this sample may be carry-over from other donors' samples. Each CDR3 is given without its conserved first and last residue. Fields, in order: V gene, J gene, CDR3 protein.

TRBV12-3/TRBV12-4	TRBJ1-2	ASSLNRYINYGYT
TRBV28	TRBJ2-3	ASSSPSGGLSTDTQY
TRBV27	TRBJ2-5	ASSPRRGETQY
TRBV28	TRBJ1-6	ASSPSDGLNSPLH
TRBV9	TRBJ2-1	ACSVEGGGAGNEQF
TRBV10-3	TRBJ2-6	AIRDRVRSGANVLT
TRBV7-3	TRBJ1-3	ASSPRSRPESISGNTIY
TRBV5-6	TRBJ2-2	ASSPEYYANTGELF
TRBV4-3	TRBJ2-1	ASSQEDNGGVYNEQF
TRBV7-3	TRBJ2-1	ASSLNGGEAYNEQL
TRBV11-2	TRBJ1-2	ASSLEGTEVNYGYT
TRBV7-9	TRBJ2-1	ASSLVGSAGTNEQF
TRBV25-1	TRBJ2-1	ASGKTGRNEQF
TRBV7-9	TRBJ1-4	ASSSSQEGEKLF
TRBV7-9	TRBJ1-1	ASVPIGFRAEAF
TRBV20-1	TRBJ2-1	SARRDTPYNEQF
TRBV7-2	TRBJ1-4	ASSPRQGALEKLF
TRBV20-1	TRBJ2-1	SPPRRGGYEQF
TRBV7-2	TRBJ1-2	ASSLGTAQGPLGYT
TRBV6-1	TRBJ1-5	ASSGDTSNQPQH
TRBV10-3	TRBJ2-1	AISERLAGGGGGNEQF
TRBV4-1	TRBJ2-3	ASSQVSVNTDTQY
TRBV12-5	TRBJ2-1	ASGSSMHNEQF
TRBV3-1	TRBJ1-4	ASSQDPGAANEKLF
TRBV24-1	TRBJ2-1	ATSDLEVGSYNEQF
TRBV7-9	TRBJ1-2	ASSLIVPNYGYT
TRBV6-6	TRBJ2-7	ASGYYEQY
TRBV19	TRBJ2-1	ASIPGQGYYNEQF
TRBV25-1	TRBJ2-3	ASRAGRAITDTQY
TRBV5-1	TRBJ2-3	ASSFLGGLAGSSTDTQY
TRBV19	TRBJ2-3	ASSIAQRRGDTQY
TRBV10-3	TRBJ2-3	AIKKLEAGGFTQY
TRBV12-3/TRBV12-4	TRBJ2-3	AVGPDTQY
TRBV5-5	TRBJ1-3	ASSSLGRRKPGNTIY
TRBV6-5	TRBJ2-2	ASSFAQLRNTGELF
TRBV7-2	TRBJ2-3	ASSFFPVLAGGAKDTQY
TRBV14	TRBJ2-1	ASSQFSHEQF
TRBV28	TRBJ2-6	ASSLTQGPTGANVLT
TRBV5-6	TRBJ2-1	ASSQGLAGDSYNEQF
TRBV7-8	TRBJ1-2	ASSLGPSNNYGYT
TRBV24-1	TRBJ1-1	ATRGTENTEAF
TRBV12-3/TRBV12-4	TRBJ2-2	ASITQEGVHGELF
TRBV12-5	TRBJ1-4	ASAWADGRGLF
TRBV6-2/TRBV6-3	TRBJ2-2	ASSWAPGAGTGELF
TRBV11-1	TRBJ2-2	ASSLGLAGGPTNTGELF
TRBV7-9	TRBJ2-5	ASSRRDGGYRETQY
TRBV6-6	TRBJ1-2	ASSYRTGDGYGYT
TRBV5-6	TRBJ2-1	ASFSGGSGSEQF
TRBV28	TRBJ1-2	ASRSASYGPGNRNYGYT
TRBV6-5	TRBJ2-3	ASSNLRGRTDTQY
TRBV5-4	TRBJ1-4	ASSLGGPGQGRKKLF
TRBV27	TRBJ2-5	ASSETQY
TRBV10-3	TRBJ1-1	AISGPRGEGAGEAF